This T cell receptor beta chain was profiled in a study of blood T cell repertoires in COVID-19. Study in general: PBMCs, B-cell-depleted T cells, or T cells provided the cDNA or gDNA that made up the material.

The length of the CDR3 is 13 residues. Trimming took 6 bases from V and 8 from J, leaving 14 bases between them. Germline V gene lookup returns CDR1 LNHDA and CDR2 SQIVND (reference sequence). Across 24 US areas, participants ranged in age from about 18 to 90 years. Up to 2 weeks before entering the study, exposed participants had met a COVID-19 case. Method: immunoSEQ multiplex PCR; TCRdb's copy keeps in-frame clones and lacks some. The data hold some 240,000 clones, with over 80% observed a single time. The clonotype comes from a woman in her thirties or forties who had been exposed to COVID-19. This chain links TRBV19 with TRBJ2-1; D may be TRBD1 (7 bases). Sequences were obtained from PBMCs or T cells enriched from blood (not recorded which). CDR3 bases: TGTGCCAGTAGCCCAGGGGGGCCCTATGAGCAGTTCTTC. Its translation: CASSPGGPYEQFF.